The rows below give T cell receptor beta chains drawn from one sample of a study of blood T cell repertoires in COVID-19. The protocol was immunoSEQ multiplex PCR, while the TCRdb copy is restricted to in-frame clones and leaves out a portion. The sample lists 100,000 to 150,000 clones, around 89% occurring once. Sequencing input: peripheral blood. The receptors come from a man aged 70 or older with active or convalescent COVID-19. CDR3s include the opening cysteine and the closing phenylalanine or tryptophan. The D gene is left open where the match is weak. The size field is filled for only some rows; it gives once, few, many or a size class.

clone size: -
D gene: -
CDR3 length: 14
V gene: TRBV11-3
J gene: TRBJ2-3
CDR3 DNA: TGTGCCAGCAGCTTAGGAGGTGGAACAGATACGCAGTATTTT
CDR3 protein: CASSLGGGTDTQYF

clone size: -
D gene: -
CDR3 length: 13
V gene: TRBV24-1
J gene: TRBJ1-2
CDR3 DNA: TGTGCCACCAGTGACTCGGACAGAGATGGCTACACCTTC
CDR3 protein: CATSDSDRDGYTF

clone size: -
D gene: -
CDR3 length: 17
V gene: TRBV4-1
J gene: TRBJ2-1
CDR3 DNA: TGCGCCAGCAGCCAAGTCGGGAGCCAGAGCTCCTACAATGAGCAGTTCTTC
CDR3 protein: CASSQVGSQSSYNEQFF

clone size: -
D gene: TRBD1
CDR3 length: 15
V gene: TRBV4-1
J gene: TRBJ2-7
CDR3 DNA: TGCGCCAGCAGCCGCGGACAGGGGCCTCGATACGAGCAGTACTTC
CDR3 protein: CASSRGQGPRYEQYF

clone size: -
D gene: -
CDR3 length: 14
V gene: TRBV7-9
J gene: TRBJ1-1
CDR3 DNA: TGTGCCAGCAGCTTGAGCTTCCCGAACACTGAAGCTTTCTTT
CDR3 protein: CASSLSFPNTEAFF

clone size: -
D gene: TRBD1
CDR3 length: 14
V gene: TRBV19
J gene: TRBJ2-4
CDR3 DNA: TGTGCCAGTAGTATAGGGACAGGGGAAAACATTCAGTACTTC
CDR3 protein: CASSIGTGENIQYF

clone size: -
D gene: -
CDR3 length: 17
V gene: TRBV9
J gene: TRBJ1-3
CDR3 DNA: TGTGCCAGCAGCCCGGTCGGAGGGGGGGTAGCAGGAAACACCATATATTTT
CDR3 protein: CASSPVGGGVAGNTIYF

clone size: -
D gene: TRBD1
CDR3 length: 14
V gene: TRBV6-6
J gene: TRBJ1-3
CDR3 DNA: TGTGCCAGCAGTTCCCGGGACAGGGGAAACACCATATATTTT
CDR3 protein: CASSSRDRGNTIYF

clone size: -
D gene: TRBD2
CDR3 length: 15
V gene: TRBV5-1
J gene: TRBJ2-3
CDR3 DNA: TGCGCCAGCAGCTTGGAGCTAGCGGGAGAGGATACGCAGTATTTT
CDR3 protein: CASSLELAGEDTQYF

clone size: -
D gene: -
CDR3 length: 13
V gene: TRBV10-3
J gene: TRBJ1-4
CDR3 DNA: TGTGCCACTCGTCCCCAAGCGAGTGAAAAACTGTTTTTT
CDR3 protein: CATRPQASEKLFF

clone size: -
D gene: -
CDR3 length: 12
V gene: TRBV5-1
J gene: TRBJ2-3
CDR3 DNA: TGCGCCAGCAGCCTGGACTTGGATACGCAGTATTTT
CDR3 protein: CASSLDLDTQYF

clone size: -
D gene: TRBD1
CDR3 length: 14
V gene: TRBV27
J gene: TRBJ2-7
CDR3 DNA: TGTGCCAGCAGTTTGACAGGGGCCCCGTACGAGCAGTACTTC
CDR3 protein: CASSLTGAPYEQYF

clone size: -
D gene: -
CDR3 length: 13
V gene: TRBV23-1
J gene: TRBJ2-3
CDR3 DNA: TGCGCCAGCTTCGCAGGGAATACAGATACGCAGTATTTT
CDR3 protein: CASFAGNTDTQYF

clone size: once
D gene: TRBD2
CDR3 length: 14
V gene: TRBV6-6
J gene: TRBJ2-7
CDR3 DNA: TGTGCCAGCAGGCTAGCGGGAGACCGCTACGAGCAGTACTTC
CDR3 protein: CASRLAGDRYEQYF

clone size: -
D gene: -
CDR3 length: 12
V gene: TRBV27
J gene: TRBJ2-7
CDR3 DNA: TGTGCCAGCAGTTCGGTGGGGGCCGAGCAGTACTTC
CDR3 protein: CASSSVGAEQYF

clone size: -
D gene: -
CDR3 length: 11
V gene: TRBV5-8
J gene: TRBJ2-3
CDR3 DNA: TGTGCCAGCAGCCACACAGATACGCAGTATTTT
CDR3 protein: CASSHTDTQYF

clone size: -
D gene: -
CDR3 length: 15
V gene: TRBV5-6
J gene: TRBJ2-7
CDR3 DNA: TGTGCCAGCAGCTTGTGGCACCTTGAGGGATACGAGCAGTACTTC
CDR3 protein: CASSLWHLEGYEQYF

clone size: -
D gene: TRBD2
CDR3 length: 17
V gene: TRBV28
J gene: TRBJ2-3
CDR3 DNA: TGTGCCAGCAGTTTAGGACTAGCGGGAGGGACCTTGGATACGCAGTATTTT
CDR3 protein: CASSLGLAGGTLDTQYF

clone size: -
D gene: TRBD1
CDR3 length: 14
V gene: TRBV28
J gene: TRBJ1-1
CDR3 DNA: TGTGCCAGCAGCTCAGGGGGAGCGAACACTGAAGCTTTCTTT
CDR3 protein: CASSSGGANTEAFF

clone size: -
D gene: -
CDR3 length: 15
V gene: TRBV11-3
J gene: TRBJ1-1
CDR3 DNA: TGTGCCAGCAGCTTAGGTCACTCGGGAAACACTGAAGCTTTCTTT
CDR3 protein: CASSLGHSGNTEAFF

clone size: -
D gene: TRBD2
CDR3 length: 14
V gene: TRBV19
J gene: TRBJ2-1
CDR3 DNA: TGTGCCAGTAGTCCTCCTAGCGGCTACAATGAGCAGTTCTTC
CDR3 protein: CASSPPSGYNEQFF

clone size: -
D gene: -
CDR3 length: 20
V gene: TRBV21-1
J gene: TRBJ2-5
CDR3 DNA: TGTGCCAGCAGCAAAGCGGTTACTAGCGGGAGGGCCTCTGGGCAAGAGACCCAGTACTTC
CDR3 protein: CASSKAVTSGRASGQETQYF

clone size: -
D gene: TRBD1
CDR3 length: 15
V gene: TRBV19
J gene: TRBJ1-5
CDR3 DNA: TGTGCCAGTAGTATACAGGGGGATTCGGGACAGCCCCAGCATTTT
CDR3 protein: CASSIQGDSGQPQHF

clone size: -
D gene: TRBD2
CDR3 length: 16
V gene: TRBV3-1/TRBV3-2
J gene: TRBJ2-5
CDR3 DNA: TGTGCCAGCAGCCAGGGGACTAGCGGTCCCCAAGAGACCCAGTACTTC
CDR3 protein: CASSQGTSGPQETQYF

clone size: -
D gene: -
CDR3 length: 12
V gene: TRBV7-8
J gene: TRBJ1-1
CDR3 DNA: TGTGCCAGCAGCTCGCAGTACACTGAAGCTTTCTTT
CDR3 protein: CASSSQYTEAFF

clone size: -
D gene: -
CDR3 length: 14
V gene: TRBV19
J gene: TRBJ1-1
CDR3 DNA: TGTGCCAGTAGCGTTGACAGGCTTTACACTGAAGCTTTCTTT
CDR3 protein: CASSVDRLYTEAFF

clone size: once
D gene: -
CDR3 length: 13
V gene: TRBV6-5
J gene: TRBJ2-5
CDR3 DNA: TGTGCCAGCACAGGGATTGGCGGAGAGACCCAGTACTTC
CDR3 protein: CASTGIGGETQYF

clone size: once
D gene: -
CDR3 length: 14
V gene: TRBV7-9
J gene: TRBJ2-5
CDR3 DNA: TGTGCCAGCAGCTTAAATGGCGGACAAGAGACCCAGTACTTC
CDR3 protein: CASSLNGGQETQYF

clone size: once
D gene: TRBD2
CDR3 length: 15
V gene: TRBV2
J gene: TRBJ2-1
CDR3 DNA: TGTGCCAGCAGTGATGGCGGGAGTTCCTACAATGAGCAGTTCTTC
CDR3 protein: CASSDGGSSYNEQFF

clone size: once
D gene: TRBD2
CDR3 length: 14
V gene: TRBV6-5
J gene: TRBJ2-3
CDR3 DNA: TGTGCCAGCAGTCCCACTGGCGGGAGGGAAACGCAGTATTTT
CDR3 protein: CASSPTGGRETQYF

clone size: -
D gene: -
CDR3 length: 16
V gene: TRBV3-1/TRBV3-2
J gene: TRBJ1-6
CDR3 DNA: TGTGCCAGCAGCCATCTATCTAGCTCCTATAATTCACCCCTCCACTTT
CDR3 protein: CASSHLSSSYNSPLHF

clone size: -
D gene: TRBD2
CDR3 length: 19
V gene: TRBV18
J gene: TRBJ2-1
CDR3 DNA: TGTGCCAGCTCACCACCGGGGGCTAGCGGGGGTTACTACTACAATGAGCAGTTCTTC
CDR3 protein: CASSPPGASGGYYYNEQFF

clone size: -
D gene: TRBD1
CDR3 length: 15
V gene: TRBV27
J gene: TRBJ2-7
CDR3 DNA: TGTGCCAGCAGTTTGGGCAGGGGGCGCGGATACGAGCAGTACTTC
CDR3 protein: CASSLGRGRGYEQYF

clone size: -
D gene: -
CDR3 length: 17
V gene: TRBV21-1
J gene: TRBJ2-7
CDR3 DNA: TGTGCCAGCAGCCCTGGAGGTATGGCTAGCGGGACCTACGAGCAGTACTTC
CDR3 protein: CASSPGGMASGTYEQYF

clone size: -
D gene: -
CDR3 length: 15
V gene: TRBV5-1
J gene: TRBJ2-2
CDR3 DNA: TGCGCCAGCAGAGGGGACACCACGAACACCGGGGAGCTGTTTTTT
CDR3 protein: CASRGDTTNTGELFF

clone size: -
D gene: -
CDR3 length: 14
V gene: TRBV19
J gene: TRBJ2-7
CDR3 DNA: TGTGCCAGTAGTATTCTTACGAGCGGATACGAGCAGTACTTC
CDR3 protein: CASSILTSGYEQYF

clone size: -
D gene: -
CDR3 length: 11
V gene: TRBV28
J gene: TRBJ1-1
CDR3 DNA: TGTGCCAGCAGTCCGGGAACTGAAGCTTTCTTT
CDR3 protein: CASSPGTEAFF

clone size: -
D gene: TRBD2
CDR3 length: 14
V gene: TRBV5-1
J gene: TRBJ2-3
CDR3 DNA: TGCGCCAGCAGCTGGACTAGCCACACAGATACGCAGTATTTT
CDR3 protein: CASSWTSHTDTQYF

clone size: -
D gene: -
CDR3 length: 17
V gene: TRBV7-3
J gene: TRBJ2-1
CDR3 DNA: TGTGCCAGCAGCTTAACGCCATCTAGTGGGGCCGGCAATGAGCAGTTCTTC
CDR3 protein: CASSLTPSSGAGNEQFF

clone size: -
D gene: TRBD1
CDR3 length: 14
V gene: TRBV29-1
J gene: TRBJ2-4
CDR3 DNA: TGCAGCGTGGCGACAGGGGTTGGCGAAAACATTCAGTACTTC
CDR3 protein: CSVATGVGENIQYF

clone size: -
D gene: TRBD1
CDR3 length: 17
V gene: TRBV7-9
J gene: TRBJ1-2
CDR3 DNA: TGTGCCAGCAGCGAAATAACGGGACAGGGGATCAGTTATGGCTACACCTTC
CDR3 protein: CASSEITGQGISYGYTF

clone size: -
D gene: TRBD2
CDR3 length: 16
V gene: TRBV19
J gene: TRBJ2-1
CDR3 DNA: TGTGCCAGTACCCCGGGGGGACTAGTGCCGAACAATGAGCAGTTCTTC
CDR3 protein: CASTPGGLVPNNEQFF

clone size: -
D gene: -
CDR3 length: 17
V gene: TRBV21-1
J gene: TRBJ2-7
CDR3 DNA: TGTGCCAGCAGCAAATGGATGGCTAGCGGGGCCCACTACGAGCAGTACTTC
CDR3 protein: CASSKWMASGAHYEQYF

clone size: -
D gene: TRBD2
CDR3 length: 15
V gene: TRBV6-5
J gene: TRBJ2-1
CDR3 DNA: TGTGCCAGCAGTCGACCGGGACTAGAGGGATCCGAGCAGTTCTTC
CDR3 protein: CASSRPGLEGSEQFF

clone size: -
D gene: -
CDR3 length: 16
V gene: TRBV7-9
J gene: TRBJ1-5
CDR3 DNA: TGTGCCAGCAGCTTAGGGGGAGGGGTTAAGGAGCAGCCCCAGCATTTT
CDR3 protein: CASSLGGGVKEQPQHF

clone size: -
D gene: TRBD2
CDR3 length: 17
V gene: TRBV5-1
J gene: TRBJ2-3
CDR3 DNA: TGCGCCAGCAGCTTCGCGCTAGCGGGGTCTAGCACAGATACGCAGTATTTT
CDR3 protein: CASSFALAGSSTDTQYF

clone size: -
D gene: TRBD1
CDR3 length: 14
V gene: TRBV5-6
J gene: TRBJ2-7
CDR3 DNA: TGTGCCAGCAGCTGGGGACAGGCTGCCTACGAGCAGTACTTC
CDR3 protein: CASSWGQAAYEQYF

clone size: -
D gene: -
CDR3 length: 13
V gene: TRBV5-4
J gene: TRBJ1-4
CDR3 DNA: TGTGCCAGCAGCTCCGGACAAGGTGAAAAACTGTTTTTT
CDR3 protein: CASSSGQGEKLFF

clone size: -
D gene: TRBD1
CDR3 length: 15
V gene: TRBV28
J gene: TRBJ1-4
CDR3 DNA: TGTGCCAGCACCGACGGGACAGGGGGGAATGAAAAACTGTTTTTT
CDR3 protein: CASTDGTGGNEKLFF

clone size: -
D gene: -
CDR3 length: 17
V gene: TRBV13
J gene: TRBJ1-3
CDR3 DNA: TGTGCCAGCAGCTTAGGGTGGCAGCGGGCCTCTGGAAACACCATATATTTT
CDR3 protein: CASSLGWQRASGNTIYF

clone size: -
D gene: -
CDR3 length: 15
V gene: TRBV5-8
J gene: TRBJ1-1
CDR3 DNA: TGTGCCACCTTCCCGACAGGAATTATGAACACTGAAGCTTTCTTT
CDR3 protein: CATFPTGIMNTEAFF

clone size: -
D gene: -
CDR3 length: 17
V gene: TRBV28
J gene: TRBJ2-6
CDR3 DNA: TGTGCCAGCACCAATACGGCGGGTTTGCCTGGGGCCAACGTCCTGACTTTC
CDR3 protein: CASTNTAGLPGANVLTF

clone size: -
D gene: -
CDR3 length: 15
V gene: TRBV27
J gene: TRBJ1-2
CDR3 DNA: TGTGCCAGCAGTTTTACCCCGGGCCCAAAGCGGGACTACACCTTC
CDR3 protein: CASSFTPGPKRDYTF

clone size: -
D gene: -
CDR3 length: 16
V gene: TRBV28
J gene: TRBJ1-4
CDR3 DNA: TGTGCCAGCAGTTCACGACCGGCGGGGACTAATGAAAAACTGTTTTTT
CDR3 protein: CASSSRPAGTNEKLFF

clone size: -
D gene: TRBD1
CDR3 length: 15
V gene: TRBV7-6
J gene: TRBJ1-4
CDR3 DNA: TGTGCCAGCAGCTACCGGGACAGGGACAATGAAAAACTGTTTTTT
CDR3 protein: CASSYRDRDNEKLFF

clone size: -
D gene: TRBD1
CDR3 length: 15
V gene: TRBV27
J gene: TRBJ1-1
CDR3 DNA: TGTGCCAGCAGTTTGACAGGGGGCGTAAGGACTGAAGCTTTCTTT
CDR3 protein: CASSLTGGVRTEAFF

clone size: -
D gene: TRBD2
CDR3 length: 16
V gene: TRBV18
J gene: TRBJ2-3
CDR3 DNA: TGTGCCAGCTCACCACCGGGAGGGAGGGCCTCAGATACGCAGTATTTT
CDR3 protein: CASSPPGGRASDTQYF

clone size: medium-sized
D gene: TRBD2
CDR3 length: 15
V gene: TRBV6-5
J gene: TRBJ2-3
CDR3 DNA: TGTGCCAGCACCCCGGGGGGGGCAGAGACAGATACGCAGTATTTT
CDR3 protein: CASTPGGAETDTQYF

clone size: -
D gene: TRBD2
CDR3 length: 14
V gene: TRBV30
J gene: TRBJ2-3
CDR3 DNA: TGTGCCTGGAGGACTAGCGGGAGTTCAGATACGCAGTATTTT
CDR3 protein: CAWRTSGSSDTQYF